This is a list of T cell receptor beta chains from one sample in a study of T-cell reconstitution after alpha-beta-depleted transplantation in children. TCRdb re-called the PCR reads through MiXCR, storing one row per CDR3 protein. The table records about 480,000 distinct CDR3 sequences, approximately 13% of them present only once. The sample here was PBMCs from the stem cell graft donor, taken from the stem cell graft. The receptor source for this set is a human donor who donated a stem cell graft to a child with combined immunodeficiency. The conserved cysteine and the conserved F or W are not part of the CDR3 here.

CDR3 protein: ASTRVMEYNEQF
V gene: TRBV6-1
J gene: TRBJ2-1

CDR3 protein: SVTGGLAGELF
V gene: TRBV29-1
J gene: TRBJ2-2

CDR3 protein: ATSGDTTDTQY
V gene: TRBV24-1
J gene: TRBJ2-3

CDR3 protein: ASSQGSGSGTHTDNEQF
V gene: TRBV4-3
J gene: TRBJ2-1

CDR3 protein: SASGSSYNEQF
V gene: TRBV20-1
J gene: TRBJ2-1

CDR3 protein: ASSPQGSPQH
V gene: TRBV12-3/TRBV12-4
J gene: TRBJ1-5

CDR3 protein: ASSFSLAEQY
V gene: TRBV12-3/TRBV12-4
J gene: TRBJ2-7

CDR3 protein: ASSLGDRGYTEAF
V gene: TRBV7-2
J gene: TRBJ1-1

CDR3 protein: ASSLTGSSSYNEQF
V gene: TRBV5-1
J gene: TRBJ2-1

CDR3 protein: SGSLAGDSYEQY
V gene: TRBV29-1
J gene: TRBJ2-7

CDR3 protein: ASTFGGTTYEQY
V gene: TRBV12-3/TRBV12-4
J gene: TRBJ2-7

CDR3 protein: ASSYSSTGIPFGYT
V gene: TRBV6-5
J gene: TRBJ1-2

CDR3 protein: SARETSSEQY
V gene: TRBV29-1
J gene: TRBJ2-7

CDR3 protein: ASRTIGGPSSYEQY
V gene: TRBV6-5
J gene: TRBJ2-7

CDR3 protein: ASSLRGQDGELF
V gene: TRBV12-3/TRBV12-4
J gene: TRBJ2-2

CDR3 protein: ASKIGTGIKTQY
V gene: TRBV12-3/TRBV12-4
J gene: TRBJ2-5

CDR3 protein: ASSPADIPGTEAF
V gene: TRBV28
J gene: TRBJ1-1

CDR3 protein: ASSQAWGLSTEAF
V gene: TRBV4-3
J gene: TRBJ1-1

CDR3 protein: ASSGRDRGSSGANVLT
V gene: TRBV11-1
J gene: TRBJ2-6

CDR3 protein: ASSDVTSSTGELF
V gene: TRBV11-3
J gene: TRBJ2-2

CDR3 protein: SASFGYSGANVLT
V gene: TRBV20-1
J gene: TRBJ2-6

CDR3 protein: ASSYKTGASLDTQY
V gene: TRBV5-6
J gene: TRBJ2-3

CDR3 protein: ASSFPGQETQY
V gene: TRBV27
J gene: TRBJ2-5

CDR3 protein: ASSLWDRGLDTQY
V gene: TRBV27
J gene: TRBJ2-3

CDR3 protein: ASSYVQETQY
V gene: TRBV6-2/TRBV6-3
J gene: TRBJ2-5

CDR3 protein: ASTPRRDRAF
V gene: TRBV12-3/TRBV12-4
J gene: TRBJ1-1

CDR3 protein: ASSFIGTSQETQY
V gene: TRBV7-9
J gene: TRBJ2-5

CDR3 protein: ASGGLSYEQY
V gene: TRBV7-2
J gene: TRBJ2-7

CDR3 protein: ASSLGQGADEQF
V gene: TRBV5-1
J gene: TRBJ2-1

CDR3 protein: ATSRGLAGAYNEQF
V gene: TRBV15
J gene: TRBJ2-1

CDR3 protein: SANQGPYNEQF
V gene: TRBV20-1
J gene: TRBJ2-1

CDR3 protein: ASRSSPYNEQF
V gene: TRBV12-3/TRBV12-4
J gene: TRBJ2-1

CDR3 protein: AISESDRGNEQY
V gene: TRBV10-3
J gene: TRBJ2-7

CDR3 protein: ASSLDGTDYQPQH
V gene: TRBV5-1
J gene: TRBJ1-5

CDR3 protein: ASRKEAGDTQY
V gene: TRBV7-2
J gene: TRBJ2-3

CDR3 protein: AWNRESYTEAF
V gene: TRBV30
J gene: TRBJ1-1

CDR3 protein: ASSLYSGGGSYEQY
V gene: TRBV12-3/TRBV12-4
J gene: TRBJ2-7

CDR3 protein: SASNIAGGPATQY
V gene: TRBV20-1
J gene: TRBJ2-3

CDR3 protein: ASRHSGTGSYEQY
V gene: TRBV27
J gene: TRBJ2-7

CDR3 protein: ATSRDRGRVETQY
V gene: TRBV15
J gene: TRBJ2-5

CDR3 protein: ASSARQGSIGELF
V gene: TRBV7-9
J gene: TRBJ2-2

CDR3 protein: AWARAGLLSYEQY
V gene: TRBV30
J gene: TRBJ2-7

CDR3 protein: ASSRSYLTGELF
V gene: TRBV6-5
J gene: TRBJ2-2

CDR3 protein: SARAGRASNQPQH
V gene: TRBV20-1
J gene: TRBJ1-5

CDR3 protein: ASSLPGQIYGYT
V gene: TRBV6-2/TRBV6-3
J gene: TRBJ1-2

CDR3 protein: RWGLIGSTDTQY
V gene: TRBV20-1
J gene: TRBJ2-3

CDR3 protein: ASTLGQHSSGNTIY
V gene: TRBV12-3/TRBV12-4
J gene: TRBJ1-3

CDR3 protein: ASSIQGPGNTIY
V gene: TRBV5-1
J gene: TRBJ1-3

CDR3 protein: ASSLPGQNTEAF
V gene: TRBV5-1
J gene: TRBJ1-1

CDR3 protein: ASSQTGTDSNEQF
V gene: TRBV11-2
J gene: TRBJ2-1

CDR3 protein: ASCPALQWNEQF
V gene: TRBV6-2/TRBV6-3
J gene: TRBJ2-1

CDR3 protein: ASSFGTEVYEQY
V gene: TRBV27
J gene: TRBJ2-7

CDR3 protein: ASSRQGGLNTEAF
V gene: TRBV7-8
J gene: TRBJ1-1

CDR3 protein: SARVDEQF
V gene: TRBV20-1
J gene: TRBJ2-1

CDR3 protein: ASSAAGRETQY
V gene: TRBV19
J gene: TRBJ2-5

CDR3 protein: ASSLSGNTDTQY
V gene: TRBV5-1
J gene: TRBJ2-3

CDR3 protein: ASSAVTDTQY
V gene: TRBV5-1
J gene: TRBJ2-3

CDR3 protein: AISESRGPPGNEQF
V gene: TRBV10-3
J gene: TRBJ2-1

CDR3 protein: AFGLAGDTQY
V gene: TRBV30
J gene: TRBJ2-3